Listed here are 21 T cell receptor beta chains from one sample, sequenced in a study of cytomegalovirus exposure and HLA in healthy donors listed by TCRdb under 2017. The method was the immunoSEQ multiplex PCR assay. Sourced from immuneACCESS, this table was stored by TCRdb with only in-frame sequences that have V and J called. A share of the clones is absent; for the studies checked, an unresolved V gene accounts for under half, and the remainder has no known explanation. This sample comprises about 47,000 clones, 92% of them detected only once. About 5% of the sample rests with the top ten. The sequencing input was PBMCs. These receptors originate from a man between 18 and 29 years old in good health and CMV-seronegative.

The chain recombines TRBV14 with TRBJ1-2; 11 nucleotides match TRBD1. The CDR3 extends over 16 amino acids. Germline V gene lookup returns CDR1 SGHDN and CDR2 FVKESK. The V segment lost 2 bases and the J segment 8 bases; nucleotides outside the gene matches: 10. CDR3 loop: CASSQYTSGQGGGYTF. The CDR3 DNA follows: TGTGCCAGCAGCCAATATACTTCGGGACAGGGGGGAGGCTACACCTTC.

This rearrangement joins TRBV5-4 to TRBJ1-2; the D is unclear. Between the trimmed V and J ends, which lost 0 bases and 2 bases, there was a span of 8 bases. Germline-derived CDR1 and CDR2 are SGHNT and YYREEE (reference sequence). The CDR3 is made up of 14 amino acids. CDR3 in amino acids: CASSLARRNYGYTF. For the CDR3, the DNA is TGTGCCAGCAGCTTGGCCAGGAGGAACTATGGCTACACCTTC.

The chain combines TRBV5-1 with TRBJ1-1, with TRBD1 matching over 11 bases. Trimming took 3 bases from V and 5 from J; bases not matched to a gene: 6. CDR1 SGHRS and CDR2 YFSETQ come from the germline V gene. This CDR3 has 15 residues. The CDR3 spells CASSWIGTGGTEAFF. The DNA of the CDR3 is TGCGCCAGCAGCTGGATCGGGACAGGGGGGACTGAAGCTTTCTTT.

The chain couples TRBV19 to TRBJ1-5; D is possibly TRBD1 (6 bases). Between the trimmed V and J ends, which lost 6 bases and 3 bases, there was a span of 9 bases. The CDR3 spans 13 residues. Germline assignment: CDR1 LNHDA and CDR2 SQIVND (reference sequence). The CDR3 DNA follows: TGTGCCAGTAGAAGGGACAACAATCAGCCCCAGCATTTT. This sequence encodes CASRRDNNQPQHF.

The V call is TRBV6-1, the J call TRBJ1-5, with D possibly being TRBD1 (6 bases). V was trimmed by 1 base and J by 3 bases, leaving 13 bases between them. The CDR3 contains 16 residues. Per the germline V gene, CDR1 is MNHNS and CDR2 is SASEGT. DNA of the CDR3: TGTGCCAGCAGTGAAGGGCCGACAGGTCACAATCAGCCCCAGCATTTT. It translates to CASSEGPTGHNQPQHF.

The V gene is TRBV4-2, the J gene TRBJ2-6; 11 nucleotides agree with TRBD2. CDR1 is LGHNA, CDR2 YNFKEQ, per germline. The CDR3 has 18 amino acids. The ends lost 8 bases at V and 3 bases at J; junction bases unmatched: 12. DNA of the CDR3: TGTGCCAGCGGGTCTAGCGGGGGGTCCCAAAGTGGGGCCAACGTCCTGACTTTC. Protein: CASGSSGGSQSGANVLTF.

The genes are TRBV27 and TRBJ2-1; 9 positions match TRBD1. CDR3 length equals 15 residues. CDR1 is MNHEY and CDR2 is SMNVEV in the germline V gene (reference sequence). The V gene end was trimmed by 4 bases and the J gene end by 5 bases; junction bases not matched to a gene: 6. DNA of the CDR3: TGTGCCAGCAGTTCACGACAGGGGGGCGACAATGAGCAGTTCTTC. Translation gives CASSSRQGGDNEQFF.

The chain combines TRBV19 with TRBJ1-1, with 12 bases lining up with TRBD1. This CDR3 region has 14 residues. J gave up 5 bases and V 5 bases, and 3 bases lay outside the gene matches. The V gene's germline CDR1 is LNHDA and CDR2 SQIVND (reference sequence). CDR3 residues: CASSGTGGLTEAFF. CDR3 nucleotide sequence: TGTGCCAGTAGTGGGACAGGGGGCCTGACTGAAGCTTTCTTT.

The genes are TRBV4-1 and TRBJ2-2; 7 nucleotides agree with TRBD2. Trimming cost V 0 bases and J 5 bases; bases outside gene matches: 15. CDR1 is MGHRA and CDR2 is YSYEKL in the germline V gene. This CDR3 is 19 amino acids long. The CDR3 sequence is CASSQDRVPSGPGTGELFF. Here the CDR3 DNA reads TGCGCCAGCAGCCAAGACAGGGTTCCTAGCGGCCCTGGTACCGGGGAGCTGTTTTTT.

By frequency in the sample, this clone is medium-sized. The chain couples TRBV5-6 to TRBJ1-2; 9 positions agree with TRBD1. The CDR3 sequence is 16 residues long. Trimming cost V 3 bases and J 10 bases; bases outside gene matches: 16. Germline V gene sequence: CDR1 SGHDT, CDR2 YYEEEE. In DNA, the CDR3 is TGTGCCAGCAGCTCATCAACCGGGACAGGGTCGGGGGCCTACACCTTC. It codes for CASSSSTGTGSGAYTF.

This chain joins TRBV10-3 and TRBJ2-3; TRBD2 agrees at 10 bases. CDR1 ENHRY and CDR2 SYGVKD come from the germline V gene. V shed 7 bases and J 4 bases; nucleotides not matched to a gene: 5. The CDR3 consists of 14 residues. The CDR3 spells CAITDLAGADTQYF. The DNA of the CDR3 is TGTGCCATCACCGACCTAGCGGGAGCAGATACGCAGTATTTT.

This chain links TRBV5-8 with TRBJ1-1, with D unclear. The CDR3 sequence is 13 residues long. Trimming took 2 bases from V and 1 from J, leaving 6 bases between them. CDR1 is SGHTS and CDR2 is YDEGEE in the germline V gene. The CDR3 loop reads CASSFTENTEAFF. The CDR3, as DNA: TGTGCCAGCAGCTTTACAGAGAACACTGAAGCTTTCTTT.

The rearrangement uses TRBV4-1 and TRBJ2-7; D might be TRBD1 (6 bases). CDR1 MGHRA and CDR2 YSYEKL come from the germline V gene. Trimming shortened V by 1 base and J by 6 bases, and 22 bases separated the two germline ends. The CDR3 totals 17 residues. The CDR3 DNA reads TGCGCCAGCAGCCAAGTGGCTGCCGGGACACCGAAGGGCGAGCAGTACTTC. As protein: CASSQVAAGTPKGEQYF.

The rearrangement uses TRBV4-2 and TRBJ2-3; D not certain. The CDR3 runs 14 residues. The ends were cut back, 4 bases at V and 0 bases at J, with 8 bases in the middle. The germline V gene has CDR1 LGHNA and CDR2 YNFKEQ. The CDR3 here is CASSRDLSTDTQYF. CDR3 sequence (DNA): TGTGCCAGCAGCCGCGATCTCAGCACAGATACGCAGTATTTT.

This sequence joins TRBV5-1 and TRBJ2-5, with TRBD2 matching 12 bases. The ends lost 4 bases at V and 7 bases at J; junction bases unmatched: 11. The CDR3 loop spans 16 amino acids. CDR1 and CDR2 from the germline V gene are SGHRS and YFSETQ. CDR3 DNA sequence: TGCGCCAGCAGCCAGGAACTAGCGGGGGGTGAGGGGACCCAGTACTTC. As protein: CASSQELAGGEGTQYF.

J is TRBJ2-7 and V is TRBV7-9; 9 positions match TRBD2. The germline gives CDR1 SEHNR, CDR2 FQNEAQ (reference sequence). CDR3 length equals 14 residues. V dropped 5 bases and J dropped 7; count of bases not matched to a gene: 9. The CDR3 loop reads CASSIVAGDTEQYF. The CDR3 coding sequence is TGTGCCAGCAGCATCGTAGCGGGGGATACAGAGCAGTACTTC. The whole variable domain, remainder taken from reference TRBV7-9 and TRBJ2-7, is DTGVSQNPRHKITKRGQNVTFRCDPISEHNRLYWYRQTLGQGPEFLTYFQNEAQLEKSRLLSDRFSAERPKGSFSTLEIQRTEQGDSAMYLCASSIVAGDTEQYFGPGTRLTVT.

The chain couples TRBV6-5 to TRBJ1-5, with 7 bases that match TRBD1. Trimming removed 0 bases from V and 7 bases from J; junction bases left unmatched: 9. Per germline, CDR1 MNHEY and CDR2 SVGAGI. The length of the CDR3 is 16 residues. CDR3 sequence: CASSYSNRGGDQPQHF. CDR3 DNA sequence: TGTGCCAGCAGTTACTCCAACAGGGGTGGCGACCAGCCCCAGCATTTT.

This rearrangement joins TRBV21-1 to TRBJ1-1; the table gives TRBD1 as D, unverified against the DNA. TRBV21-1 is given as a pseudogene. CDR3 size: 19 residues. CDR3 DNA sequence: TGTGCCAGCAGCATGGGACCTACAGGGAGCGGTTTTGGAAGCACTGAAGCTTTCTTT. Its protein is CASSMGPTGSGFGSTEAFF.

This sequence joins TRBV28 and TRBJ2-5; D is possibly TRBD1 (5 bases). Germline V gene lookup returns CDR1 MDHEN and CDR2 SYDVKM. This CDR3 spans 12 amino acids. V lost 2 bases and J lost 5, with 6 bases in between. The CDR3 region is CASSLPGETQYF. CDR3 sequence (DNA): TGTGCCAGCAGTTTACCAGGGGAGACCCAGTACTTC.

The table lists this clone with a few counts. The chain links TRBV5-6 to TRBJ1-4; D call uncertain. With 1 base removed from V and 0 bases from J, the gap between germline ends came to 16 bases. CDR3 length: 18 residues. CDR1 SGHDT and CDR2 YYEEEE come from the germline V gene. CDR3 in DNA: TGTGCCAGCAGCTTGTTCGAAGTTCCCGGGGCAACTAATGAAAAACTGTTTTTT. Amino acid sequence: CASSLFEVPGATNEKLFF.

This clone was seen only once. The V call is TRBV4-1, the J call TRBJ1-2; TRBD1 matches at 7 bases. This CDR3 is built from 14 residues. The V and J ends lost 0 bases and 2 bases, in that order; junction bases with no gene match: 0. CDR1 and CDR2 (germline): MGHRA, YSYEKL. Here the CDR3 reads CASSQETGNYGYTF. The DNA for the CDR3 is TGCGCCAGCAGCCAAGAGACAGGGAACTATGGCTACACCTTC.